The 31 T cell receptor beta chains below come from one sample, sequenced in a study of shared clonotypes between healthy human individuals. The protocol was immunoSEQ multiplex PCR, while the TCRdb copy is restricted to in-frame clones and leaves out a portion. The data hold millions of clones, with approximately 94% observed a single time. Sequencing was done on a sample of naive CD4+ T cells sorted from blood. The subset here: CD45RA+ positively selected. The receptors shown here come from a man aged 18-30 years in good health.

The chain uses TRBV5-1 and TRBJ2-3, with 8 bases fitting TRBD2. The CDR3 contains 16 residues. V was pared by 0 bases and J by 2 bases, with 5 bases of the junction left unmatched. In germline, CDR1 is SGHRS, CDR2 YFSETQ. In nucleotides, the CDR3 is TGCGCCAGCAGCTTGGTTGCGGGGGGTCTCACAGATACGCAGTATTTT. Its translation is CASSLVAGGLTDTQYF.

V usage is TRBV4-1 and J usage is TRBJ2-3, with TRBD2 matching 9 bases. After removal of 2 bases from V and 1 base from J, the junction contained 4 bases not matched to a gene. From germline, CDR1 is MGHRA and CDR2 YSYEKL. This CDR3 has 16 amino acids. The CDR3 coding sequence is TGCGCCAGCAGCCAAAGCATAGCGGGGGGCACAGATACGCAGTATTTT. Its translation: CASSQSIAGGTDTQYF.

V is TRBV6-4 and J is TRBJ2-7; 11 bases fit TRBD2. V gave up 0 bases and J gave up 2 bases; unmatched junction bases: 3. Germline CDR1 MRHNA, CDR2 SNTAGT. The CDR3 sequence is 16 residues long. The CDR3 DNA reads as TGTGCCAGCAGTGACTCCACTAGCGGGAGTCCCTACGAGCAGTACTTC. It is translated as CASSDSTSGSPYEQYF.

CDR3 in DNA: TGCGCCAGCAGCCTCCTTGTAACTCCCATTAAGACAGGGGGCTACGAGCAGTACTTC. It specifies CASSLLVTPIKTGGYEQYF. The chain couples TRBV4-1 to TRBJ2-7, with 9 bases that match TRBD1. V lost 4 bases and J lost 3; bases outside the gene matches: 19. This CDR3 comprises 19 residues. Germline V CDR1 and CDR2: MGHRA, YSYEKL.

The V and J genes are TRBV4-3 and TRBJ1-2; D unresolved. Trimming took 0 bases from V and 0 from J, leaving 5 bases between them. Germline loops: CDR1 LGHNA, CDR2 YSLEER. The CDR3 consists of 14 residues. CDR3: CASSQDRPNYGYTF. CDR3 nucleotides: TGCGCCAGCAGCCAAGACAGACCTAACTATGGCTACACCTTC.

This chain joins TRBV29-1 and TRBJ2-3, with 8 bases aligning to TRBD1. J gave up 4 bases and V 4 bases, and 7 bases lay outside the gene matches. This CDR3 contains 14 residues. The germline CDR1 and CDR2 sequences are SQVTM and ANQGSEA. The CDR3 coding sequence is TGCAGCGTTGGGACAGGGAGTTCGGCAGATACGCAGTATTTT. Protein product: CSVGTGSSADTQYF.

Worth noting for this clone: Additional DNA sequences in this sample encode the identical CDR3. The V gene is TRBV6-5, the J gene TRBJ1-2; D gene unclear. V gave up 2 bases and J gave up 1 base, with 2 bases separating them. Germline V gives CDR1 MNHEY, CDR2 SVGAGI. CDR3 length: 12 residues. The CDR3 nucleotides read TGTGCCAGCAGTTACGATAACTATGGCTACACCTTC. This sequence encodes CASSYDNYGYTF.

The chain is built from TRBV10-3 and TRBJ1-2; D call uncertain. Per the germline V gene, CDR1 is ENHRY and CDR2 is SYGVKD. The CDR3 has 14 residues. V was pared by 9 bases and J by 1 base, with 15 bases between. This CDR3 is CAIWEIGINYGYTF. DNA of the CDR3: TGTGCCATTTGGGAGATAGGGATTAACTATGGCTACACCTTC.

The CDR3: CAISESVRSGEKLFF. The CDR3 DNA sequence: TGTGCCATCAGTGAGTCAGTAAGGTCAGGGGAAAAACTGTTTTTT. V gene TRBV10-3 combines with J gene TRBJ1-4, with TRBD1 as a possible D gene (5 bases). V was cut by 0 bases and J by 8 bases, with 13 bases left in between. Germline V gene data show CDR1 as ENHRY and CDR2 as SYGVKD. The CDR3 has 15 residues.

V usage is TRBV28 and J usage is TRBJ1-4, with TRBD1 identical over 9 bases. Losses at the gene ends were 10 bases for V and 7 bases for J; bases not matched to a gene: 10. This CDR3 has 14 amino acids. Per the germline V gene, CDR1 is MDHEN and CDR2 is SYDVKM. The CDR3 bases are TGTGCCACCGAAACAGGGGGCAAAGGTGAAAAACTGTTTTTT. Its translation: CATETGGKGEKLFF.

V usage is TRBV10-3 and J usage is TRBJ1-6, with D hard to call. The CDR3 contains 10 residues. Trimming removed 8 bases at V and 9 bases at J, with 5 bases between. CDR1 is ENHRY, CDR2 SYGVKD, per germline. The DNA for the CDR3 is TGTGCCATCCCCCTTTCACCCCTCCACTTT. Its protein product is CAIPLSPLHF.

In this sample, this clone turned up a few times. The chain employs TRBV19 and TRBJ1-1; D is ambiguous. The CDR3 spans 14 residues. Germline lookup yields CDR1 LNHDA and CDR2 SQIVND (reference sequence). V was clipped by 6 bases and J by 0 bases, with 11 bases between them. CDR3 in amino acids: CASSGWSMNTEAFF. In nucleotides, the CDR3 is TGTGCCAGTAGCGGATGGAGTATGAACACTGAAGCTTTCTTT.

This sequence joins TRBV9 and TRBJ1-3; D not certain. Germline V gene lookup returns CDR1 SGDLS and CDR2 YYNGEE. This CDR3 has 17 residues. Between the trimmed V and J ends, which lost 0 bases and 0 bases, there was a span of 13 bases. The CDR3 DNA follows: TGTGCCAGCAGCGTAGGGTTAGTTGATTACTCTGGAAACACCATATATTTT. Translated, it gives CASSVGLVDYSGNTIYF.

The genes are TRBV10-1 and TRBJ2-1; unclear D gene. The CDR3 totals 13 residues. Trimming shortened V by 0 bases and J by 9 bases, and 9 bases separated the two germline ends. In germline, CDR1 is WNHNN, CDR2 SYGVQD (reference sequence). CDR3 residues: CASSESMTGEQFF. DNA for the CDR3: TGCGCCAGCAGTGAGTCTATGACGGGTGAGCAGTTCTTC.

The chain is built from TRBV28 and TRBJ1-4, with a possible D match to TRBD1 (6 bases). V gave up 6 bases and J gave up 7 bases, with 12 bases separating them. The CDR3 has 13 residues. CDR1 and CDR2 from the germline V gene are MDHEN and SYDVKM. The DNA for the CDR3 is TGTGCCAGCAGATTTTCCAGGGGTGAAAAACTGTTTTTT. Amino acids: CASRFSRGEKLFF.

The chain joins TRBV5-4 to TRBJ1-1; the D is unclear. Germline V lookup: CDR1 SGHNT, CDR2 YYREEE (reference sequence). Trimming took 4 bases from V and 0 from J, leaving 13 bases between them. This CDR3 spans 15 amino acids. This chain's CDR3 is CASSHRAGVNTEAFF. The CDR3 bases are TGTGCCAGCAGCCATAGGGCAGGAGTGAACACTGAAGCTTTCTTT.

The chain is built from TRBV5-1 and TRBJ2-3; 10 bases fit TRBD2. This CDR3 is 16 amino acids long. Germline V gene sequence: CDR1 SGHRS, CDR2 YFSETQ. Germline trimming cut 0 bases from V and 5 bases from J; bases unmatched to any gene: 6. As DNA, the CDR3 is TGCGCCAGCAGCTTGGCTAGCGGGGGCCAGGGAGATACGCAGTATTTT. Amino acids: CASSLASGGQGDTQYF.

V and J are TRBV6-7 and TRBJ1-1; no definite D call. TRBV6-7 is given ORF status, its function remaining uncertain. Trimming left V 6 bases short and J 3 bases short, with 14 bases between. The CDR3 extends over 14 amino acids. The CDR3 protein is CASSTAVEDTEAFF. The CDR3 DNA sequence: TGTGCCAGCAGCACAGCTGTGGAGGACACTGAAGCTTTCTTT.

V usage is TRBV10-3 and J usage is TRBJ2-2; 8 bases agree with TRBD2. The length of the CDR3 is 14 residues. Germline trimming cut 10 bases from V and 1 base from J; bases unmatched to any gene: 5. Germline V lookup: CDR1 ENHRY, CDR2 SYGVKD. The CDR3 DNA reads TGTGCCACAACGACTAGCGAGAACACCGGGGAGCTGTTTTTT. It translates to CATTTSENTGELFF.

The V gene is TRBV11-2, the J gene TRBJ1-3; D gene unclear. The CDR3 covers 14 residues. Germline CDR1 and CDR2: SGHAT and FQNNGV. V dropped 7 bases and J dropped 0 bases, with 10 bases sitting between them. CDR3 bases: TGTGCCAGCACCCGTCCTAGCTCTGGAAACACCATATATTTT. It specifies CASTRPSSGNTIYF.

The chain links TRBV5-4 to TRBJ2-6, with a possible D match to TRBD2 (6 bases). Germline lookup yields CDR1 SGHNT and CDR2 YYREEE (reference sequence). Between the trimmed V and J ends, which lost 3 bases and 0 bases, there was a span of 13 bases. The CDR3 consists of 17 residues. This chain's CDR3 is CASSWGLLSSGANVLTF. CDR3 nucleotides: TGTGCCAGCAGCTGGGGACTTCTTAGCTCTGGGGCCAACGTCCTGACTTTC.

CDR3: CASSQGQGTHGYTF. Here the CDR3 DNA reads TGTGCCAGCAGCCAGGGACAGGGAACCCATGGCTACACCTTC. V is TRBV7-9 and J is TRBJ1-2; 9 nucleotides agree with TRBD1. Germline CDR1 and CDR2: SEHNR and FQNEAQ (reference sequence). This CDR3 region has 14 residues. Trimming removed 5 bases from V and 6 bases from J; junction bases left unmatched: 7.

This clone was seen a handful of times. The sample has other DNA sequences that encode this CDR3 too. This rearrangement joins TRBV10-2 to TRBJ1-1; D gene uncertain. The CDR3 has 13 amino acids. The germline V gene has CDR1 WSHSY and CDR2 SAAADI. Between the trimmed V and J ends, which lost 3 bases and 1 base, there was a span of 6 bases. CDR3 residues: CASSDWGNTEAFF. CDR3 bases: TGCGCCAGCAGTGATTGGGGGAACACTGAAGCTTTCTTT.

The DNA for the CDR3 is TGTGCCTGGAGTACTAGGGGGACGGGGAATTCACCCCTCCACTTT. Translated, it gives CAWSTRGTGNSPLHF. The rearrangement uses TRBV30 and TRBJ1-6, with D maybe TRBD1 (6 bases). Looked up from germline, CDR1 is GTSNPN and CDR2 is SVGIG (reference sequence). V was pared by 2 bases and J by 7 bases, with 15 bases between. The CDR3 totals 15 residues.

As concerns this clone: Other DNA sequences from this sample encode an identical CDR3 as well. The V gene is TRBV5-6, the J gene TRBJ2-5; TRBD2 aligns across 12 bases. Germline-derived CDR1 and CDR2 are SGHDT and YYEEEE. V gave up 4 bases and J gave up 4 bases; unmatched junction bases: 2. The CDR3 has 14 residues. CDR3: CASSLGLAGETQYF. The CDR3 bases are TGTGCCAGCAGCCTGGGACTAGCGGGAGAGACCCAGTACTTC.

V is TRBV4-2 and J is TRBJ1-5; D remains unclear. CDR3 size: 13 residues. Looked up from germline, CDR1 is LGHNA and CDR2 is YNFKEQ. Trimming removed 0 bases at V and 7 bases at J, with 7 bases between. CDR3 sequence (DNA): TGTGCCAGCAGCCAAGACCTCGGCCAGCCCCAGCATTTT. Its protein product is CASSQDLGQPQHF.

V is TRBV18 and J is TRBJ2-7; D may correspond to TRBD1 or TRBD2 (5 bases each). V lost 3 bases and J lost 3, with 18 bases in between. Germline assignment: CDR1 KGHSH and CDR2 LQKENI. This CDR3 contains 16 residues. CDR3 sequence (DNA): TGTGCCAGCTCACCCTCCCGGGACCCCGAGGTCTACGAGCAGTACTTC. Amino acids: CASSPSRDPEVYEQYF. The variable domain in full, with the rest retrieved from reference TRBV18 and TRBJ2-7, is NAGVMQNPRHLVRRRGQEARLRCSPMKGHSHVYWYRQLPEEGLKFMVYLQKENIIDESGMPKERFSAEFPKEGPSILRIQQVVRGDSAAYFCASSPSRDPEVYEQYFGPGTRLTVT.

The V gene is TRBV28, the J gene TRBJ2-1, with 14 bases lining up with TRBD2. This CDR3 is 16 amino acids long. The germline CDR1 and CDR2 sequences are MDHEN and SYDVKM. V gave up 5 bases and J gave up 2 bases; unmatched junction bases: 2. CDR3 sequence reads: CASSPTSGGAYNEQFF. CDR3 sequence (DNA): TGTGCCAGCAGTCCGACTAGCGGGGGGGCCTACAATGAGCAGTTCTTC.

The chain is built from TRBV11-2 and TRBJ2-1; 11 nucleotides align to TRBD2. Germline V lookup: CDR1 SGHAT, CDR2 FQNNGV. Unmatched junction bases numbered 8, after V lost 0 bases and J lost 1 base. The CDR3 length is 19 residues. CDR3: CASSLDRLAGGLSYNEQFF. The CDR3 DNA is TGTGCCAGCAGCTTAGACAGGCTAGCGGGAGGTTTATCCTACAATGAGCAGTTCTTC.

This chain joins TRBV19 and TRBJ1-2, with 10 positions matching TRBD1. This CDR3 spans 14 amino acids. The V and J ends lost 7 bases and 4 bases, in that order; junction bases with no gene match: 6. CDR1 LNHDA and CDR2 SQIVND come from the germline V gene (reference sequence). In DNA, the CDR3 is TGTGCCAGTAAGACAGGGGGCGAGGGCTATGGCTACACCTTC. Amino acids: CASKTGGEGYGYTF.

The CDR3 sequence: CASSESNSNQPQHF. The CDR3, as DNA: TGCGCCAGCAGTGAGTCGAATAGCAATCAGCCCCAGCATTTT. This rearrangement joins TRBV10-2 to TRBJ1-5; no definite D call. The CDR3 is 14 amino acids. The germline CDR1 and CDR2 sequences are WSHSY and SAAADI. The V and J ends lost 0 bases and 0 bases respectively, with 3 bases between them.